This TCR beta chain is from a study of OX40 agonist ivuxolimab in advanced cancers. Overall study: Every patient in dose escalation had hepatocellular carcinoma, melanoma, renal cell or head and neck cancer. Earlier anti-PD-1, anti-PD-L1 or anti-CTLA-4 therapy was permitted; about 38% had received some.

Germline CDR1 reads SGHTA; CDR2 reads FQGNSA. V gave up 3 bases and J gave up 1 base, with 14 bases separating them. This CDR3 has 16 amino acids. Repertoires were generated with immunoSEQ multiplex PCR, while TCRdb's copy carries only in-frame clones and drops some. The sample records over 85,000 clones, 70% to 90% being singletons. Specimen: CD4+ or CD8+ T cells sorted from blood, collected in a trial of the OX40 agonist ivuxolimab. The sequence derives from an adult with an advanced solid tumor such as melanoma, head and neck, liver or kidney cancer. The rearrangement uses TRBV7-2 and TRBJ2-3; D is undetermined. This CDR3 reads CASSLPTVLGTDTQYF. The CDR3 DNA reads TGTGCCAGCAGCTTGCCGACCGTTCTTGGCACAGATACGCAGTATTTT.